This T cell receptor (beta chain) was observed in a study of low-dose radiotherapy and immunotherapy resistance in tumors. Study information: Every 2 weeks, cohort 1 got 0.5 Gy, reaching 6.5 Gy to the planning target volume.

Per germline, CDR1 SGHNT and CDR2 YENEEA. CDR3 length equals 16 residues. V lost 0 bases and J lost 3, with 13 bases in between. cDNA synthesis used a TRAV/TRBV-specific primer set for both chains. TCR amplification involved about 19 PCR cycles with a constant-region primer and V-primer adapter. Each CDR3 protein is one row after TCRdb ran MiXCR on the reads. The table lists roughly 19,000 distinct CDR3 sequences, approximately 79% of them singletons. In this sample, this clonotype turned up once. Treatment of the donors consisted of nivolumab and ipilimumab (plus aspirin, low-dose cyclophosphamide and low-dose radiotherapy).

The origin of this receptor is a human donor with advanced metastatic prostate, ovarian, gallbladder or colorectal cancer (not recorded which). This table probably holds off-target reads from a library built for another chain. The chain carries TRBV11-3 and TRBJ2-3; D possibly corresponds to TRBD2 (6 bases). The CDR3 sequence: CASSLDPLLATDTQYF. The DNA of the CDR3 is TGTGCCAGCAGCTTAGATCCCCTCCTAGCGACAGATACGCAGTATTTT.